This T cell receptor beta chain is from a study of follicular helper T cells after annual influenza vaccination. TCRB sequencing was done at Survey resolution level. Libraries were prepared by immunoSEQ multiplex PCR; TCRdb keeps only in-frame clonotypes and omits some of them. The table has approximately 12,000 clones, 80% seen once. Between the trimmed V and J ends, which lost 6 bases and 3 bases, there was a span of 20 bases. This CDR3 is 15 amino acids long. The germline CDR1 and CDR2 sequences are GTSNPN and SVGIG (reference sequence). Stated time point: 2015-2016 season, pre-vaccination. Cells are cTfh (non-naive CD4+CXCR5+PD-1+), split by ICOS and CD38 into double-positive or double-negative. General study points: Productive TCRB sequences came from only roughly 9-21% of cells.

Worth noting for this clone: The antigen is not known.

V gene TRBV30 combines with J gene TRBJ1-2; no reliable D call. Sample: CXCR5+ CD38- circulating T follicular helper cells from blood, taken on the day of influenza vaccination. Subset described: circulating Tfh, non-naive CD4+CXCR5+PD-1+ (ICOS+CD38+ or ICOS-CD38-). The receptor was derived from an adult who received the influenza vaccine. CDR3 in amino acids: CACPGGLRLDYGYTF. The CDR3 bases are TGTGCCTGCCCGGGAGGTTTGCGTTTGGACTATGGCTACACCTTC.